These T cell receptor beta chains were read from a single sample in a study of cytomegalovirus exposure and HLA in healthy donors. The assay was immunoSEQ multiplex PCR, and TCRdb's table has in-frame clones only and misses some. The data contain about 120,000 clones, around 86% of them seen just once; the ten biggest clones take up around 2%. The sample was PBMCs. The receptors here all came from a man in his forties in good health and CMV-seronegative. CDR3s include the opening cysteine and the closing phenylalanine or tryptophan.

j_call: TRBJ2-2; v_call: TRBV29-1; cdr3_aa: CSVGRGLGELFF
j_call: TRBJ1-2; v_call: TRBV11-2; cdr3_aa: CASSSQGNYGYTF
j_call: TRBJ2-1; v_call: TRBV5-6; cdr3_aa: CASSPFTDNEQFF
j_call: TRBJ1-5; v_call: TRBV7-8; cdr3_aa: CASSLRDRGYQPQHF
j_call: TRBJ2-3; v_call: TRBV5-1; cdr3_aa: CASSTGVPRTDTQYF
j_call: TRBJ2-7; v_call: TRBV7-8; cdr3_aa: CASEAGTGNYEQYF
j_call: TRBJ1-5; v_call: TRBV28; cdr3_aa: CASNRFTTGGQPQHF
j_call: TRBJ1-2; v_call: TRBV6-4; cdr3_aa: CASSDDSLRGYTF
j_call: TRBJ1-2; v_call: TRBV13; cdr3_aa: CASSLGGQGFGYTF
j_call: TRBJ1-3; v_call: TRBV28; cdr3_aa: CASSSNTIYF
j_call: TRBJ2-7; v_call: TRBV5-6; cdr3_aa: CASSLGVSGGPRGEQYF
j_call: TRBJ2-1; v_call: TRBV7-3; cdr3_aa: CASSLAGRYNEQFF
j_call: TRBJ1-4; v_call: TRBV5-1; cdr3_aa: CASSRTGNEKLFF
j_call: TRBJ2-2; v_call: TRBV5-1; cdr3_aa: CASSLATSGGIGELFF
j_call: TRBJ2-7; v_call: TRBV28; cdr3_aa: CASRVEGAGSYEQYF
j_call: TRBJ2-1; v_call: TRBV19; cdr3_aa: CASSIDPMRGNEQFF
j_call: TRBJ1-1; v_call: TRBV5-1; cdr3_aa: CASSLPEMNTEAFF
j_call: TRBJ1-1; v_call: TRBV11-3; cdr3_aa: CASRPVEQRLMNTEAFF
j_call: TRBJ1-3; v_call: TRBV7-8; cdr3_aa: CASSRPPGSGNTIYF
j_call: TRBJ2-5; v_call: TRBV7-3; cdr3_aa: CASSFGGAGPETQYF
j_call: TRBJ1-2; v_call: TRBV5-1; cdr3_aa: CASSLASDGWWNGYTF
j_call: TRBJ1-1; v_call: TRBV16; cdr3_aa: CASSQSSSGAEAFF
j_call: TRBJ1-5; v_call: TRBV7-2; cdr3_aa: CASSLGGGVWQPQHF
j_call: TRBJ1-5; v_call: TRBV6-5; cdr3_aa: CASSTGQTSNQPQHF
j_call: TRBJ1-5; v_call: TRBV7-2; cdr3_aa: CASSVQVTNQPQHF
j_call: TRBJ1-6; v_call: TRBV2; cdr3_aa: CASSYRGENSPLHF
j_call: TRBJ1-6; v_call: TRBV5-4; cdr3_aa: CASSPGQGRTHSPLHF
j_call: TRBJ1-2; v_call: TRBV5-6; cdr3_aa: CASSSGQGGYGYTF
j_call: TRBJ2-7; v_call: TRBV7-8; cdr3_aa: CASSLNRGNEQYF